This passage covers 28 T cell receptor beta chains from one sample sequenced in a study of monozygotic twins with inflammatory bowel disease. One entry per CDR3 protein, without DNA, is what TCRdb gives after re-calling the 5' RACE reads. This sample's table reports fewer than 400,000 distinct CDR3 sequences. Material for sequencing was blood. The receptors were sampled from a human donor with ulcerative colitis or Crohn's disease, or a healthy co-twin of an affected twin (not recorded which).

The gene calls are TRBV5-1 and TRBJ2-7. The CDR3 contains 14 residues. From germline, CDR1 is SGHRS and CDR2 YFSETQ. CDR3: CASSLARGSYEQYF.

The rearrangement uses TRBV29-1 and TRBJ2-7; TCRdb selects TRBD1, and the lack of DNA leaves this call unchecked. The CDR3 sequence is 12 residues long. In germline, CDR1 is SQVTM, CDR2 ANQGSEA. The CDR3 loop is CSVDRDRGEQYF.

The CDR3 spells CSALVAGGDNEQFF. The genes are TRBV20-1 and TRBJ2-1; TCRdb names TRBD2, which stays unverified in the absence of DNA. Germline V lookup: CDR1 DFQATT, CDR2 SNEGSKA (reference sequence). The CDR3 is made up of 14 amino acids.

The chain carries TRBV5-1 and TRBJ2-5. CDR3 length: 15 amino acids. Germline CDR1 is SGHRS and CDR2 is YFSETQ. The CDR3 protein is CASSLRNSDQETQYF.

Here the CDR3 reads CSARIEGVAYEQYF. The V call is TRBV20-1, the J call TRBJ2-7; TCRdb returns TRBD1, unconfirmable since there is no DNA. The CDR3 consists of 14 residues. Germline CDR1 reads DFQATT; CDR2 reads SNEGSKA (reference sequence).

J is TRBJ2-1 and V is TRBV21-1; TCRdb returns TRBD2, unconfirmable since there is no DNA. TRBV21-1 is designated a pseudogene. The CDR3 covers 13 residues. The CDR3 sequence is CARPGGRGNEQFF.

The chain is built from TRBV11-2 and TRBJ2-1; the D gene TCRdb calls, TRBD2, cannot be checked with no DNA. The CDR3 loop spans 16 amino acids. CDR1 and CDR2 from the germline V gene are SGHAT and FQNNGV. The CDR3 region is CASSLIAGGTYNEQFF.

This chain connects TRBV18 to TRBJ2-5. The CDR3 is 13 residues long. Germline V gene sequence: CDR1 KGHSH, CDR2 LQKENI. This CDR3 reads CASSPLGQETQYF.

The J gene is TRBJ2-2, the V gene TRBV12-3 or TRBV12-4; absent DNA, TCRdb's TRBD2 call cannot be checked. This CDR3 spans 15 amino acids. The CDR3 spells CASSRLAGYTGELFF.

J is TRBJ2-5 and V is TRBV19. The CDR3 runs to 15 residues. Germline CDR1 reads LNHDA; CDR2 reads SQIVND (reference sequence). This CDR3 is CASSILGMVGETQYF.

The chain couples TRBV27 to TRBJ1-5; TCRdb designates TRBD1, a call that cannot be tested without DNA. The CDR3 has 21 residues. Germline loops: CDR1 MNHEY, CDR2 SMNVEV (reference sequence). This CDR3 reads CASSFEPPGKAGGAGNQPQHF.

This CDR3 reads CSARGGTDNQPQHF. The chain carries TRBV20-1 and TRBJ1-5. The CDR3 spans 14 residues. Germline-derived CDR1 and CDR2 are DFQATT and SNEGSKA (reference sequence).

The chain joins TRBV27 to TRBJ2-1; TCRdb calls TRBD2, which cannot be checked without DNA. Per the germline V gene, CDR1 is MNHEY and CDR2 is SMNVEV (reference sequence). This CDR3 comprises 15 residues. CDR3 amino acids: CASSQESGPYNEQFF.

This chain links TRBV18 with TRBJ1-1; TCRdb gives TRBD1 as the D gene, but with no DNA this cannot be confirmed. This CDR3 has 17 residues. In germline, CDR1 is KGHSH, CDR2 LQKENI. The CDR3 is CASSPRQGAIMNTEAFF. Filled out from reference TRBV18 and TRBJ1-1, the complete variable domain reads NAGVMQNPRHLVRRRGQEARLRCSPMKGHSHVYWYRQLPEEGLKFMVYLQKENIIDESGMPKERFSAEFPKEGPSILRIQQVVRGDSAAYFCASSPRQGAIMNTEAFFGQGTRLTVV.

The V call is TRBV28, the J call TRBJ1-1; TCRdb returns TRBD1, unconfirmable since there is no DNA. The germline CDR1 and CDR2 sequences are MDHEN and SYDVKM. There are 14 residues in the CDR3. CDR3 loop: CASSFPGAGTEAFF.

This sequence joins TRBV5-1 and TRBJ1-1; no DNA is available, so the TRBD1 call from TCRdb remains unchecked. CDR3 size: 16 residues. Germline CDR1 is SGHRS and CDR2 is YFSETQ. CDR3 region: CASSLQRQGSTSEAFF.

The chain employs TRBV6-1 and TRBJ2-2. This CDR3 is built from 16 residues. From germline, CDR1 is MNHNS and CDR2 SASEGT. CDR3 amino acids: CASSEAKWANTGELFF.

The chain recombines TRBV7-6 with TRBJ1-1. The CDR3 has 12 residues. Looked up from germline, CDR1 is SGHVS and CDR2 is FNYEAQ. The CDR3 here is CASTNPNTEAFF. Based on the CDR3 plus reference TRBV7-6 and TRBJ1-1, the full variable domain is GAGVSQSPRYKVTKRGQDVALRCDPISGHVSLYWYRQALGQGPEFLTYFNYEAQQDKSGLPNDRFSAERPEGSISTLTIQRTEQRDSAMYRCASTNPNTEAFFGQGTRLTVV.

This chain uses TRBV5-6 with TRBJ2-2; the D call from TCRdb, TRBD1, cannot be confirmed without DNA. The CDR3 is made up of 18 amino acids. Germline loops: CDR1 SGHDT, CDR2 YYEEEE. The CDR3 here is CASSLARAARRGTGELFF.

The rearrangement links TRBV4-3 to TRBJ2-1; as DNA is missing, the TRBD2 call by TCRdb cannot be tested. Germline V gene sequence: CDR1 LGHNA, CDR2 YSLEER. This CDR3 has 17 residues. The CDR3 here is CASSRWTSGSSYNEQFF.

The genes are TRBV28 and TRBJ2-4; the TCRdb D gene call, TRBD2, has no DNA to confirm it. Germline assignment: CDR1 MDHEN and CDR2 SYDVKM. The CDR3 totals 13 residues. CDR3 protein: CASSFLQGPRQYF.

The chain recombines TRBV7-2 with TRBJ1-2; there is no DNA to check the TCRdb D call of TRBD1. The V gene's germline CDR1 is SGHTA and CDR2 FQGNSA. This CDR3 region has 15 residues. CDR3 loop: CASSLGGTGVYGYTF.

V usage is TRBV10-1 and J usage is TRBJ2-1; TCRdb calls TRBD1, which cannot be checked without DNA. CDR3 length equals 16 residues. Per the germline V gene, CDR1 is WNHNN and CDR2 is SYGVQD (reference sequence). The CDR3 sequence is CASSGQGLSVYNEQFF.

This sequence joins TRBV3-1 and TRBJ1-6; TCRdb reports TRBD1, a call that lacks DNA to check it against. Germline CDR1 LGHDT, CDR2 YNNKEL (reference sequence). This CDR3 comprises 15 residues. This CDR3 reads CASSQDHGAASPLHF.

The genes are TRBV29-1 and TRBJ2-1; the TCRdb D gene call, TRBD1, has no DNA to confirm it. In germline, CDR1 is SQVTM, CDR2 ANQGSEA. CDR3 length equals 14 residues. CDR3 loop: CSARDRGSYNEQFF.

V gene TRBV19 combines with J gene TRBJ1-4. This CDR3 has 18 amino acids. Per germline, CDR1 LNHDA and CDR2 SQIVND (reference sequence). This CDR3 reads CASSMERQTSATNEKLFF.

This chain connects TRBV20-1 to TRBJ2-2. CDR3 length: 13 amino acids. CDR1 is DFQATT, CDR2 SNEGSKA, per germline (reference sequence). The CDR3 loop reads CSAKQILTGELFF.

This sequence joins TRBV9 and TRBJ1-5. CDR1 is SGDLS, CDR2 YYNGEE, per germline. The CDR3 loop spans 15 amino acids. The CDR3 protein is CASSPSPDSNQPQHF. Full variable domain (rest looked up from reference TRBV9 and TRBJ1-5): DSGVTQTPKHLITATGQRVTLRCSPRSGDLSVYWYQQSLDQGLQFLIQYYNGEERAKGNILERFSAQQFPDLHSELNLSSLELGDSALYFCASSPSPDSNQPQHFGDGTRLSIL.